The sequence of this TCR beta chain was determined in a study of cytomegalovirus exposure and HLA in healthy donors. V was cut by 0 bases and J by 0 bases, with 9 bases left in between. The length of the CDR3 is 16 residues. Germline V gives CDR1 MNHNY, CDR2 SVGAGI (reference sequence). The PCR had 60 Vbeta and 13 Jbeta primers. The protocol was immunoSEQ multiplex PCR, while the TCRdb copy is restricted to in-frame clones and leaves out a portion. This sample has around 140,000 clones, with approximately 78% found just once. Whereas donors were nominally healthy upon sampling, unrecorded immune exposures were probable.

The source of this sequence is a female donor in good health and CMV-seronegative. The rearrangement links TRBV6-6 to TRBJ1-5, with D possibly TRBD1 on 5 matching bases. Sequencing input: PBMCs. The CDR3 reads CASSYSGGNSNQPQHF. The DNA for the CDR3 is TGTGCCAGCAGTTACTCGGGGGGGAATAGCAATCAGCCCCAGCATTTT.